This T cell receptor (beta chain) was recorded in a study of blood T cell repertoires in COVID-19. Study details: The United States, Italy and Spain were the sources of the acute and convalescent COVID-19 samples. Sample material is recorded as cDNA or gDNA derived from T cells, B-cell-depleted T cells, or PBMCs.

The CDR3 has 13 residues. CDR1 and CDR2 from the germline V gene are LNHNV and YYDKDF (reference sequence). V dropped 3 bases and J dropped 7; count of bases not matched to a gene: 3. Original methodology: Quantification of nucleated cells was approximated via reference gene primer amplification. Repertoires were generated with immunoSEQ multiplex PCR, while TCRdb's copy carries only in-frame clones and drops some. V, J and clone size reflect that table, while D and trimming were determined from the DNA. The sample records 140,000 or so clones, 88% being singletons. The chain recombines TRBV15 with TRBJ2-1, with TRBD1 identical over 7 bases. The sample taken for sequencing was peripheral blood. The sequence came from a woman in her 50s with acute or convalescent COVID-19. DNA for the CDR3: TGTGCCACCAGCAGGGAACAGGGGAATGAGCAGTTCTTC. Translating it yields CATSREQGNEQFF.